The clone carrying this T cell receptor beta chain was detected once. The data originate from a study of blood T cell repertoires in COVID-19. Study background: COVID-19 samples from acute and convalescent phases originated in the United States, Italy and Spain. Sources were T cells, B-cell-depleted T cells, or PBMCs; the material itself was cDNA or gDNA.

Original handling: Counts of nucleated cells, estimated from reference gene primer amplification, were obtained. TCRdb's copy holds only in-frame clones and misses some; the assay was immunoSEQ multiplex PCR. V and J calls and clone size follow that table, whereas D and trimming were derived from the DNA. The sample comprises about 380,000 clones, around 84% of which are singletons, and 0.85% to 1.3% rests with the top ten. V lost 4 bases, J lost 6 bases, and 1 base stayed unmatched. The germline V gene encodes CDR1 KGHSH and CDR2 LQKENI. The CDR3 totals 14 residues. This receptor was obtained from a human donor with acute or convalescent COVID-19. The donor label of this sample is uncertain. V is TRBV18 and J is TRBJ1-6; 9 nucleotides line up with TRBD1. Specimen: peripheral blood. The CDR3 is CASSQDRGNSPLHF. The CDR3 DNA reads TGTGCCAGCTCACAGGACAGGGGTAATTCACCCCTCCACTTT.